This T cell receptor beta chain stems from a study of naive and memory T cell subsets. Ligated cDNA underwent four rounds of PCR with nested alpha and beta constant region primers and SP2. TCRdb independently ran MiXCR on the UMI-ligation and nested PCR reads; one entry per CDR3 protein. Altogether 40,000 or so distinct CDR3 sequences are present, 11% being singletons, with the ten largest covering 3.9%. Comment on this clonotype: At one boundary the junction diverges from the germline segment, which might be a read error.

In germline, CDR1 is LNHDA, CDR2 SQIVND (reference sequence). This CDR3 spans 15 amino acids. Sample treatment: skin biopsy from PPD injection site in Mantoux-positive individual. The library had UMIs added by 3' ligation of an oligonucleotide to TCR cDNA. The V gene is TRBV19, the J gene TRBJ1-5; no clear D. This TCR was sampled from an adult in good health. Specimen: skin, collected from a tuberculin skin test site. CDR3 nucleotide sequence: TGTGCCTCCACTGAGAGGAGAAGGAGCAATCAGCCCCGGAATTTT. As protein: CASTERRRSNQPRNF.